This T cell receptor (beta chain) emerged from a study of control samples from healthy donors and cancer patients. Assay used: immunoSEQ multiplex PCR; TCRdb lists only in-frame clones, some missing. The repertoire consists of 100,000 to 120,000 clones, with 83% occurring once and the leading ten covering about 12%. This clone showed up just a few times. Trimming pared 1 base from V and 5 bases from J, leaving 9 bases between. This CDR3 has 15 amino acids. Germline V gene lookup returns CDR1 LNHDA and CDR2 SQIVND (reference sequence). The TCR was taken from a woman aged 45-60 years in good health. The chain is built from TRBV19 and TRBJ1-6, with no clear D. Sequenced sample: blood. The CDR3 region has the DNA TGTGCCAGTAGTATAGGAGGCAGGAATAATTCACCCCTCCACTTT. Translating it yields CASSIGGRNNSPLHF.